This T cell receptor (beta chain) was observed in a study of T cells after somatic rescue of genetic block. TCRdb's copy holds only in-frame clones and misses some; the assay was immunoSEQ multiplex PCR. Of 12,000 or so clones listed, 60% to 75% are singletons. The CDR3 sequence is 13 residues long. Germline V gene lookup returns CDR1 SEHNR and CDR2 FQNEAQ (reference sequence). Trimming took 0 bases from V and 7 from J, leaving 7 bases between them. The rearrangement links TRBV7-9 to TRBJ1-5; D is uncertain. The sequencing sample was made of peripheral blood mononuclear cells (PBMCs). This clonotype originated in a boy aged 5-17 years. In DNA, the CDR3 is TGTGCCAGCAGCTTAGCCATCGGCCAGCCCCAGCATTTT. It codes for CASSLAIGQPQHF.